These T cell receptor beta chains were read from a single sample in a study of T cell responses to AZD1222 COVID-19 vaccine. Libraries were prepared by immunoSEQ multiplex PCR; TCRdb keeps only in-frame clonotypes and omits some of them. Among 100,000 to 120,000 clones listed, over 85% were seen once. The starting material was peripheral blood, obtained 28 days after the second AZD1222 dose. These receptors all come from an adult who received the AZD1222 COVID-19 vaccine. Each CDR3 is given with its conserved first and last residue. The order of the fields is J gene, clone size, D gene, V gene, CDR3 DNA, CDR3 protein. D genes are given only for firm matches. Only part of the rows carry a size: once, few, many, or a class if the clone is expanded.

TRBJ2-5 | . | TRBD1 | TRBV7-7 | TGTGCTAGCAGCCTTGCAGTGGACAGGGGAGGAGAGACCCAGTACTTC | CASSLAVDRGGETQYF
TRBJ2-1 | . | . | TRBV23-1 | TGCGCCAGGATAGGCCGGAGGGCCCACAATGAGCAGTTCTTC | CARIGRRAHNEQFF
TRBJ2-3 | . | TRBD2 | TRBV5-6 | TGTGCCAGCAGCGATCGACTAGCGGGGGCCAATACGCAGTATTTT | CASSDRLAGANTQYF
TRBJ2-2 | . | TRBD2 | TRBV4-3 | TGCGCCAGCAGCCAAGGGAGCCGCGGGGGGGCGGTCGGGGAGCTGTTTTTT | CASSQGSRGGAVGELFF
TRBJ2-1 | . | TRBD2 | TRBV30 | TGTGCCTGGTGGCTAGCGGGGGTCGATGAGCAGTTCTTC | CAWWLAGVDEQFF
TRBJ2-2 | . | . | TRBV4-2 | TGTGCCAGCAGCCAAGGGCCGTGGAAGGCGGTCGACCGGACCGGGGAGCTGTTTTTT | CASSQGPWKAVDRTGELFF
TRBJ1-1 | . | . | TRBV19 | TGTGCCAGTAGTAAAATGGACAGATTTACTGAAGCTTTCTTT | CASSKMDRFTEAFF
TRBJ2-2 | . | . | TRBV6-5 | TGTGCCAGCAGCTTACTTACTAGGACCGGGGAGCTGTTTTTT | CASSLLTRTGELFF
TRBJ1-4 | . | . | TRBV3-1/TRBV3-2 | TGTGCCAGCAGCCAAGATTTTGGGGCAGGTAATGAAAAACTGTTTTTT | CASSQDFGAGNEKLFF
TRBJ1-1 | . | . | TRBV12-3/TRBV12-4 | TGTGCCAGCAGTCCCTGGACAGAGACTGAAGCTTTCTTT | CASSPWTETEAFF
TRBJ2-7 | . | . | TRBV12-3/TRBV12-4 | TGTGCCAGCAGTGCCAGGGGTGGCCCCGAGCAGTACTTC | CASSARGGPEQYF
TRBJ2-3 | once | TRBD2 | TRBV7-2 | TGTGCCAGCAGCCTCCTCGGGGGGATCACAGATACGCAGTATTTT | CASSLLGGITDTQYF
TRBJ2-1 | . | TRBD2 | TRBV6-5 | TGTGCCAGCAGTTCCATAGCGGGGGCCTCCTACAATGAGCAGTTCTTC | CASSSIAGASYNEQFF
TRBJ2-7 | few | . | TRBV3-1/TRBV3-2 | TGTGCCAGCAGCCAAGGAGCAGGGTCGTACTTC | CASSQGAGSYF
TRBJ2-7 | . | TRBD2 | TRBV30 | TGTGCCGTACGGGGGGGGGCGTACGAGCAGTACTTC | CAVRGGAYEQYF
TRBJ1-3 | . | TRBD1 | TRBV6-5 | TGTGCCAGCAGTCGACAGGGCGAGGGTGGAAACACCATATATTTT | CASSRQGEGGNTIYF
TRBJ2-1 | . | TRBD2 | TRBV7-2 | TGTGCCAGCAGCTTCGCGTCTAGCGGGGGTCGGAATGAGCAGTTCTTC | CASSFASSGGRNEQFF
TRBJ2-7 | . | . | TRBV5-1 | TGCGCCAGCAGCTTTGGGGAGCTCTACGAGCAGTACTTC | CASSFGELYEQYF
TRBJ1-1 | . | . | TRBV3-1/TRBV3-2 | TGTGCCAGCAGCCAAGCCGGAGTGAACACTGAAGCTTTCTTT | CASSQAGVNTEAFF
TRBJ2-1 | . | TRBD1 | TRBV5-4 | TGTGCCAGCAGAACCGGGACAGGGAACTACAATGAGCAGTTCTTC | CASRTGTGNYNEQFF
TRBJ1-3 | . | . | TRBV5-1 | TGCGCCAGCAGCTTGGACAGGAACTCTGGAAACACCATATATTTT | CASSLDRNSGNTIYF
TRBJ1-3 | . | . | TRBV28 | TGTGCCAGCAGTGGGCAGGCCCCCAACACCATATATTTT | CASSGQAPNTIYF
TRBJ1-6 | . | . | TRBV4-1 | TGCGCCAGCAGCCCAGGGGACATAAATTCACCCCTCCACTTT | CASSPGDINSPLHF
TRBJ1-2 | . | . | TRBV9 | TGTGCCAGCAGCCAGGACAGAAACTATGGCTACACCTTC | CASSQDRNYGYTF
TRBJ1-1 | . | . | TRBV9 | TGTGCCAGCAGCGTAGGGGGGGTCACGAACACTGAAGCTTTCTTT | CASSVGGVTNTEAFF
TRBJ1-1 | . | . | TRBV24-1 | TGTGCCACCAGTGCCGGTCCGATGAACACTGAAGCTTTCTTT | CATSAGPMNTEAFF
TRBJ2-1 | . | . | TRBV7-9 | TGTGCCAGCAGCTTTGCAAATGAGCAGTTCTTC | CASSFANEQFF
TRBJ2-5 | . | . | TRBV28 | TGTGCCAGCAGCCCCGCGGTCGTTCAAGAGACCCAGTACTTC | CASSPAVVQETQYF
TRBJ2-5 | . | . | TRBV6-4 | TGTGCCAGCAGTGGGGGGGCCGGAGAGACCCAGTACTTC | CASSGGAGETQYF
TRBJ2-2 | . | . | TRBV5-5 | TGTGCCAGCAGCTTGGGTCCGGCGGGGGCCGACACCGGGGAGCTGTTTTTT | CASSLGPAGADTGELFF
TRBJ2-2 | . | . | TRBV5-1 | TGCGCCAGCAGCTTGGGACAGGACTACACCGGGGAGCTGTTTTTT | CASSLGQDYTGELFF
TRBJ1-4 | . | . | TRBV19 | TGTGCCACCAGTGAGGGGCCAACTAATGAAAAACTGTTTTTT | CATSEGPTNEKLFF
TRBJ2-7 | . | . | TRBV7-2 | TGTGCCAGCAGCTCAAGGACATTCCAATACGAGCAGTACTTC | CASSSRTFQYEQYF
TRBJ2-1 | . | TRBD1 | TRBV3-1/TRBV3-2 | TGTGCCAGCAGCCGGGACAGGGGTAGTATGGGGAAGTTCTTC | CASSRDRGSMGKFF
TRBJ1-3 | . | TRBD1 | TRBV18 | TGTGCCAGCTCAGCACAGGGGGGCCATAACTCTGGAAACACCATATATTTT | CASSAQGGHNSGNTIYF
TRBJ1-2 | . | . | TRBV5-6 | TGTGCCAGCAGTTTACCAGGGAACTATGGCTACACCTTC | CASSLPGNYGYTF
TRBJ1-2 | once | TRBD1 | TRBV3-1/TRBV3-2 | TGTGCCAGCAGGAACAGAGGACAGGGCTATGGCTACACCTTC | CASRNRGQGYGYTF
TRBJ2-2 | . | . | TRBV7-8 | TGTGCCAGCAGCTTAGGCCTAAACGGGGAGCTGTTTTTT | CASSLGLNGELFF
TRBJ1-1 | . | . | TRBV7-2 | TGTGCCAGCAGCTACTCGGGGAGAGGGGAAGCTTTCTTT | CASSYSGRGEAFF
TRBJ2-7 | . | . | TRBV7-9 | TGTGCCATCGAACAGGGCCTAGCGCGCTACGAGCAGTACTTC | CAIEQGLARYEQYF
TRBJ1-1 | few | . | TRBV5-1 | TGCGCCAGCAGCCCGGGCATAGATACCCAAGCTTTCTTT | CASSPGIDTQAFF
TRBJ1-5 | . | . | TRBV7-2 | TGTGCCAGCAGCTTAGGGGCAGTAAAGAATCAGCCCCAGCATTTT | CASSLGAVKNQPQHF
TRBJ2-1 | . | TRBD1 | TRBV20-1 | TGCAGTGCTAGTCCCAGGGGGCTGGGTGAGCAGTTCTTC | CSASPRGLGEQFF
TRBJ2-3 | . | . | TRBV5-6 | TGTGCCAGCAGCTTCCCAGGGGCAAGAGTGGCAGATACGCAGTATTTT | CASSFPGARVADTQYF
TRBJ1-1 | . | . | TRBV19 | TGTGCCAGCAAAACGGACGGACGAGAAGCTTTCTTT | CASKTDGREAFF
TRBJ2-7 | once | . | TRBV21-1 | TGTGCCAGCAGCAAATCGGGCCGGACCTACGAGCAGTACTTC | CASSKSGRTYEQYF